The rows below give T cell receptor beta chains drawn from one sample of a study of blood T cell repertoires in COVID-19. The table came from immunoSEQ multiplex PCR; TCRdb's copy has only in-frame clones and leaves some out. The sample contains approximately 68,000 clones, about 88% of which appear only once. Sequencing was performed on peripheral blood. Source of these receptors: a man aged 65 to 79 with active or convalescent COVID-19. The CDR3 runs from the conserved cysteine through the conserved F or W. D genes are given only for firm matches. Only some rows state a clone size, as once, few, many or a class for expanded clones.

>-|TRBJ1-1|TRBV18|TRBD1
TGTGCCAGCTCACAAGGACAGGGGGGATCGGCTTTCTTT
CASSQGQGGSAFF
>-|TRBJ2-1|TRBV7-3|-
TGTGCCAGCAGCTTAAGGGCAGGGGTTAGGAATGAGCAGTTCTTC
CASSLRAGVRNEQFF
>-|TRBJ1-1|TRBV11-2|-
TGTGCCAGCAGCTTAGAGAGAAACACTGAAGCTTTCTTT
CASSLERNTEAFF
>-|TRBJ1-1|TRBV10-3|-
TGTGCCATCAGTGAGGTAGCGAACACTGAAGCTTTCTTT
CAISEVANTEAFF
>-|TRBJ1-5|TRBV6-6|-
TGTGCCAGCAGTAACGGCAGGGATCAGCCCCAGCATTTT
CASSNGRDQPQHF
>few|TRBJ2-7|TRBV5-1|TRBD2
TGCGCCAGCAGCCTAGCGGGAGGGCCGCACGAGCAGTACTTC
CASSLAGGPHEQYF
>-|TRBJ2-1|TRBV18|-
TGTGCCAGCTCACCGTGGCTTAACAATGAGCAGTTCTTC
CASSPWLNNEQFF
>-|TRBJ2-3|TRBV29-1|TRBD1
TGCAGCGGCTCCGGGACAGGGGGGGATACGCAGTATTTT
CSGSGTGGDTQYF
>-|TRBJ1-2|TRBV7-8|-
TGTGCCAGCAAAGGAGATGGCTACACCTTC
CASKGDGYTF
>-|TRBJ1-1|TRBV5-1|-
TGCGCCAGCAGCTTCGGGGGAATGAACACTGAAGCTTTCTTT
CASSFGGMNTEAFF
>-|TRBJ1-2|TRBV5-1|-
TGCGCCAGCAGCCAGGGGTATGGCTATGGCTACACCTTC
CASSQGYGYGYTF
>-|TRBJ2-2|TRBV11-2|-
TGTGCCAGCAGCTTCGTTCCAACAGGGAACACCGGGGAGCTGTTTTTT
CASSFVPTGNTGELFF
>-|TRBJ2-1|TRBV5-1|TRBD2
TGCGCCAGCAGCTGGACTAGCGGGATCCCCTTTAGCTCCTACAATGAGCAGTTCTTC
CASSWTSGIPFSSYNEQFF
>-|TRBJ1-3|TRBV15|TRBD1
TGTGCCACCAGCACCGACCGGGACAGCTCTGGAAACACCATATATTTT
CATSTDRDSSGNTIYF
>-|TRBJ1-5|TRBV5-1|-
TGCGCCAGCAGCTTTACAGGCCTTAGCAATCAGCCCCAGCATTTT
CASSFTGLSNQPQHF
>once|TRBJ2-5|TRBV19|-
TGTGCCACCTCAGGAGGGGAGACCCAGTACTTC
CATSGGETQYF
>-|TRBJ1-2|TRBV6-5|TRBD1
TGTGCCAGCAAGGAGCTACAGGGGAGTCTACGCGACACCTTC
CASKELQGSLRDTF
>-|TRBJ2-4|TRBV3-1/TRBV3-2|-
TGTGCCAGCAGCCAAGATCGGGATGTCTTATACTTC
CASSQDRDVLYF
>-|TRBJ1-2|TRBV6-5|-
TGTGCCAGCAGTCGGGGAGATGGCTACACCTTC
CASSRGDGYTF
>-|TRBJ2-6|TRBV5-1|-
TGCGCCAGCAGCTTGGCCCAGGGGTCCTCTGGGGCCAACGTCCTGACTTTC
CASSLAQGSSGANVLTF